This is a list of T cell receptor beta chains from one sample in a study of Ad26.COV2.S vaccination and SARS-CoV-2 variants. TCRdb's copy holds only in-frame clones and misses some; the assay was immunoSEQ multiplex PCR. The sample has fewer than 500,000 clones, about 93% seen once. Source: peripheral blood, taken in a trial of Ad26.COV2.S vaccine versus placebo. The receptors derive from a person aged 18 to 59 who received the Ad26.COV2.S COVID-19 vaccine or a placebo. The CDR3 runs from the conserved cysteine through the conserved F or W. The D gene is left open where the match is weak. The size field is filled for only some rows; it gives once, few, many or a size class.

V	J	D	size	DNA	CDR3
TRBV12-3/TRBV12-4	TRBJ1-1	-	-	TGTGCCAACGGTGGAGGGGTGAACACTGAAGCTTTCTTT	CANGGGVNTEAFF
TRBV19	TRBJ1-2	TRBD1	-	TGTGCCAGTAGTATTGGGACAGGGGGACCGTTTTATGGCTACACCTTC	CASSIGTGGPFYGYTF
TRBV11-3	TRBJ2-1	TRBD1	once	TGTGCCAGCAGCAAGTACGGACCGGGACAGGGGCCGGGCGAAGGTGAGCAGTTCTTC	CASSKYGPGQGPGEGEQFF
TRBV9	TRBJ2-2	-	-	TGTGCCAGCAGCGCATGGGGGGCCGGGGAGCTGTTTTTT	CASSAWGAGELFF
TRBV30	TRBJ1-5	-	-	TGTGCCTGGAGTGTAGAAGACAATCAGCCCCAGCATTTT	CAWSVEDNQPQHF
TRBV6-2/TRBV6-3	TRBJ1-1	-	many	TGTGCCAGCAGTTACTATTCGGTGAACACTGAAGCTTTCTTT	CASSYYSVNTEAFF
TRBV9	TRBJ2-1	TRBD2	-	TGTGCCAGCAGCCCTAGCGGGAGGGTTGACAATGAGCAGTTCTTC	CASSPSGRVDNEQFF
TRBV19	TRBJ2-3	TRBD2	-	TGTGCCAGTAGGCGTGGGGGGGACACAGATACGCAGTATTTT	CASRRGGDTDTQYF
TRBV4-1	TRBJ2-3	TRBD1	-	TGCGCCAGCAGCCCAGGTTCGGACAGGGCCGACTCCACAGATACGCAGTATTTT	CASSPGSDRADSTDTQYF
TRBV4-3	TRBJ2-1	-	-	TGCGCCAGCAGCCAAGATATCGGCTACAATGAGCAGTTCTTC	CASSQDIGYNEQFF
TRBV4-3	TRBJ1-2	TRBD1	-	TGCGCCAGCAGCCTCGGACAGGGGGACTATGGCTACACCTTC	CASSLGQGDYGYTF
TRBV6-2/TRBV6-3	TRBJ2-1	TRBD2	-	TGTGCCAGCAGTTACACCCTAGCGGGAGGGGGAAGCGCCTACAATGAGCAGTTCTTC	CASSYTLAGGGSAYNEQFF
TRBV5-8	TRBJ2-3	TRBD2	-	TGTGCCAGCAGCGAAGGGACTAGCGGGAGCACAGATACGCAGTATTTT	CASSEGTSGSTDTQYF
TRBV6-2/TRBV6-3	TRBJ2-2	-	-	TGTGCCAGCAGTTCGGGGACGACCACCGGGGAGCTGTTTTTT	CASSSGTTTGELFF
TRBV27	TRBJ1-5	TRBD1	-	TGTGCCAGCAGTCCGCTTCAGGGGGCAGATCAGCCCCAGCATTTT	CASSPLQGADQPQHF
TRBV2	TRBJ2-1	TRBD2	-	TGTGCCAGCAGTACCCTAGCGGGGGCATACAATGAGCAGTTCTTC	CASSTLAGAYNEQFF
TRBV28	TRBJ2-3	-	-	TGTGCCAGCAGGGCAGACAACTCAGATACGCAGTATTTT	CASRADNSDTQYF
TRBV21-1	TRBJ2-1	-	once	TGTGCCAGCAGCCCGGAAGCAACTGAGAATGGGGGAGTTTCCTACAATGAGCAGTTCTTC	CASSPEATENGGVSYNEQFF
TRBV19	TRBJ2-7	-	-	TGTGCCAGCTCCCCACGGGGTAGGGGGAACACCTACGAGCAGTACTTC	CASSPRGRGNTYEQYF
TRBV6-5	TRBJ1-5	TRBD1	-	TGTGCCACCAGGGGGGGGAGCAATCAGCCCCAGCATTTT	CATRGGSNQPQHF
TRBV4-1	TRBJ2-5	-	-	TGCGCCAGCAGCCAAGAAGGGGGGGAGACCCAGTACTTC	CASSQEGGETQYF
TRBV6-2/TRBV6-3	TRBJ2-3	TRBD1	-	TGTGCCAGCAGTAACCGGGACAGGGCCACAGATACGCAGTATTTT	CASSNRDRATDTQYF
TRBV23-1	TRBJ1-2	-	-	TGCGCCAGCAGTCCCACTGGTAGGGGCTACACCTTC	CASSPTGRGYTF
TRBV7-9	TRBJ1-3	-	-	TGTGCCAGCAGCTTACTCTCATGGGTTGGAAACACCATATATTTT	CASSLLSWVGNTIYF